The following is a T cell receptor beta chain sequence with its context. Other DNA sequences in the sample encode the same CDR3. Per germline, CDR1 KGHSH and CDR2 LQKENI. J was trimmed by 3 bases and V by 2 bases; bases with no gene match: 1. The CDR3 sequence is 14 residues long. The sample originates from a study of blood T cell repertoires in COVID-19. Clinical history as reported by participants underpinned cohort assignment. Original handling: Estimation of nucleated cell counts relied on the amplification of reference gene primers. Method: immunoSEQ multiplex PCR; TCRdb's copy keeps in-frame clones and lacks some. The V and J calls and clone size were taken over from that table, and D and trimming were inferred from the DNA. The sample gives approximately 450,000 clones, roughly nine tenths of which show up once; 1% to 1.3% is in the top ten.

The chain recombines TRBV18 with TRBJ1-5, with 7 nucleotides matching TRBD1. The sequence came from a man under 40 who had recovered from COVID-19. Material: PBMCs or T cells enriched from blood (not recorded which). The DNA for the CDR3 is TGTGCCAGCTCACCAGGACAGGCCAATCAGCCCCAGCATTTT. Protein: CASSPGQANQPQHF.